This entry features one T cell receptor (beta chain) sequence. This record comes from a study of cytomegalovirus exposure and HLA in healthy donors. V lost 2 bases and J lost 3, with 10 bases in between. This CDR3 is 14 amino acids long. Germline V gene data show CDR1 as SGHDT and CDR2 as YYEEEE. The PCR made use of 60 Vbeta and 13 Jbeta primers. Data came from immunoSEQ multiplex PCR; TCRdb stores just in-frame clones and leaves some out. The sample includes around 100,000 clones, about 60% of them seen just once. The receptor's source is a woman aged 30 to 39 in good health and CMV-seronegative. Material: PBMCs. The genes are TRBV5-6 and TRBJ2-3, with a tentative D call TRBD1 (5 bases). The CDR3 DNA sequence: TGTGCCAGCAGCTTTGGGCAGGGTACAGATACGCAGTATTTT. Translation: CASSFGQGTDTQYF.